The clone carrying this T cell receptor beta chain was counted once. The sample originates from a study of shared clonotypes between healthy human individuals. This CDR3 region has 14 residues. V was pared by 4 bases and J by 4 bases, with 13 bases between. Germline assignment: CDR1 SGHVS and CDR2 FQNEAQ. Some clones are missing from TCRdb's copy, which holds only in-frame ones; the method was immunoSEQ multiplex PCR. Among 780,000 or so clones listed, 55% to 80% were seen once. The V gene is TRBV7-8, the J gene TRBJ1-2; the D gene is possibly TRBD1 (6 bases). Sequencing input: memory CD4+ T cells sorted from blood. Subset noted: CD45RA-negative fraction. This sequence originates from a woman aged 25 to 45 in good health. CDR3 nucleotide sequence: TGTGCCAGCAGCTCTTACAGGGATTTCTATGGCTACACCTTC. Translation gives CASSSYRDFYGYTF.